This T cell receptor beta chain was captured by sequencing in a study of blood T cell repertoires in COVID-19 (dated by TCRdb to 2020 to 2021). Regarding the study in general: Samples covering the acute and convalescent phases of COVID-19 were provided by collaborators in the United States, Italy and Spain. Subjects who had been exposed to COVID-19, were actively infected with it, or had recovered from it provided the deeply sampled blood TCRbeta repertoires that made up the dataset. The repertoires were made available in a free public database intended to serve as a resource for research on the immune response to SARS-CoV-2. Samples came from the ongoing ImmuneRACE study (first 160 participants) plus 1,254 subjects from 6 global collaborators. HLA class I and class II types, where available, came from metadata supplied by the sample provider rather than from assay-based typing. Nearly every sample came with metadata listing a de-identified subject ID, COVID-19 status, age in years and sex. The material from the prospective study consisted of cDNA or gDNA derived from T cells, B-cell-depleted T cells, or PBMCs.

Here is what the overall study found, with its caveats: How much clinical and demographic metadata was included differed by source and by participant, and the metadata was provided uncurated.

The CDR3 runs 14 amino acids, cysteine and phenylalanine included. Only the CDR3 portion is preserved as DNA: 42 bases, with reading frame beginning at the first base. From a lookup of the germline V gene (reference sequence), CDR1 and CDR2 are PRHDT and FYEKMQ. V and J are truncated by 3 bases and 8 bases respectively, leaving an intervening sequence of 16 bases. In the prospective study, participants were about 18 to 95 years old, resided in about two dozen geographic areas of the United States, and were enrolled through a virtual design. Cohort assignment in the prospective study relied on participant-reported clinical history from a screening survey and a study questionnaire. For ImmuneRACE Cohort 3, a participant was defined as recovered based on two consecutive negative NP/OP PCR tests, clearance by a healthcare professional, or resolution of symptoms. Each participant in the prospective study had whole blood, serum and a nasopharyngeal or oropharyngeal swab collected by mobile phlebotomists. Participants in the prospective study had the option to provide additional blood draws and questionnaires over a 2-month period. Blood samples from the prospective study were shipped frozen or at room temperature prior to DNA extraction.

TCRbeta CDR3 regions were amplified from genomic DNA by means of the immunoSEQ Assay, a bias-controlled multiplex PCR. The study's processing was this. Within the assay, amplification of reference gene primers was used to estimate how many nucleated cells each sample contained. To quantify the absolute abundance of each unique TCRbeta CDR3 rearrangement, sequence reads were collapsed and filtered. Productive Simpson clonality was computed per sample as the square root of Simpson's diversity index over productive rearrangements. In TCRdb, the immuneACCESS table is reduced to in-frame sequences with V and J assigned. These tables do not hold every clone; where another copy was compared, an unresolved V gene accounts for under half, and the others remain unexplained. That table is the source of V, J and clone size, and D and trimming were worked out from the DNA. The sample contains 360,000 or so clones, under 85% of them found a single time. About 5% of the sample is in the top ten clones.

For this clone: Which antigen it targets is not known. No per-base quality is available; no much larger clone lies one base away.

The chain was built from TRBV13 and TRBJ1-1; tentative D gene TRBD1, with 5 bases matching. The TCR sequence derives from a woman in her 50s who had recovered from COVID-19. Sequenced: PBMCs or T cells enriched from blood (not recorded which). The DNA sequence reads TGTGCCAGCAGCTTCAGGGATATTCTTGAAGAAGCTTTCTTT. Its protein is CASSFRDILEEAFF.